The 30 T cell receptor beta chains below were found in one sample sequenced in a study of CD8 T cells in ankylosing spondylitis. From the 5' RACE reads, TCRdb called clonotypes with MiXCR, one entry per CDR3 protein. The sample lists fewer than 250,000 distinct CDR3 sequences, 30% to 35% seen once, with approximately 4% in the top ten. The sample comprised blood, either unsorted or a sorted T cell fraction (not recorded which). These receptors originate from a male donor with ankylosing spondylitis or in good health (not recorded which).

This rearrangement joins TRBV7-8 to TRBJ2-1; 8 bases fit TRBD1. Per germline, CDR1 SGHVS and CDR2 FQNEAQ. V trimming: 10 bases; J trimming: 4 bases; junction bases outside the gene matches: 9. This CDR3 region has 14 residues. CDR3 coding DNA: TGTGCCACCATAAGGGGACAGGCATACAATGAGCAGTTCTTC. It is translated as CATIRGQAYNEQFF.

The chain is built from TRBV5-6 and TRBJ1-5, with D unclear. V was cut by 4 bases and J by 0 bases, with 8 bases left in between. The CDR3 is 14 residues long. Per the germline V gene, CDR1 is SGHDT and CDR2 is YYEEEE. CDR3 coding DNA: TGTGCCAGCAGCAACAGAAATAGCAATCAGCCCCAGCATTTT. Protein: CASSNRNSNQPQHF.

The rearrangement links TRBV11-2 to TRBJ2-5, with D perhaps being TRBD1 or TRBD2 (5 bases each). CDR1 is SGHAT and CDR2 is FQNNGV in the germline V gene. Trimming removed 3 bases from V and 4 bases from J, with 12 bases in between. This CDR3 has 14 residues. The CDR3 DNA sequence: TGTGCCAGCAGCTTGGGACCCTACGGAGAGACCCAGTACTTC. This translates into CASSLGPYGETQYF. The full variable domain, completed using reference TRBV11-2 and TRBJ2-5, is EAGVAQSPRYKIIEKRQSVAFWCNPISGHATLYWYQQILGQGPKLLIQFQNNGVVDDSQLPKDRFSAERLKGVDSTLKIQPAKLEDSAVYLCASSLGPYGETQYFGPGTRLLVL.

The V and J genes are TRBV20-1 and TRBJ2-2; D may correspond to TRBD1 or TRBD2 (6 bases each). Trimming took off 3 bases at V and 7 bases at J, with 21 bases between the two ends. CDR1 and CDR2 from the germline V gene are DFQATT and SNEGSKA (reference sequence). The CDR3 sequence is 16 residues long. The CDR3 DNA reads as TGCAGTGCTAGCCCGGTAGGGGGGCGAGGTCTCGGGGAGCTGTTTTTT. Translation: CSASPVGGRGLGELFF.

This clonotype has only a few counts. The chain uses TRBV6-2 or TRBV6-3 and TRBJ1-6; TRBD1 is a possible D gene (6 bases). Germline-derived CDR1 and CDR2 are MNHEY and SVGEGT. The CDR3 extends over 14 amino acids. The V and J ends lost 7 bases and 6 bases respectively, with 13 bases between them. CDR3 coding DNA: TGTGCCAGCACTACAGGGTCCGGTAATTCACCCCTCCACTTT. As protein: CASTTGSGNSPLHF.

This sequence joins TRBV21-1 and TRBJ2-3. TRBV21-1 is a documented pseudogene. This CDR3 contains 14 residues. CDR3 sequence: CASSPSQADGTQYF. The CDR3 DNA reads as TGTGCCAGCAGCCCAAGCCAGGCCGATGGTACGCAGTATTTT.

The CDR3 loop is CAIRGADSETQYF. The CDR3, as DNA: TGTGCCATCAGGGGGGCCGACTCAGAGACCCAGTACTTC. This chain links TRBV10-3 with TRBJ2-5, with D possibly being TRBD1 (6 bases). CDR1 is ENHRY and CDR2 is SYGVKD in the germline V gene. V gave up 6 bases and J gave up 4 bases, with 12 bases separating them. The CDR3 runs to 13 residues.

The J gene is TRBJ2-7, the V gene TRBV5-1, with D perhaps matching TRBD2 (6 bases). Germline CDR1 SGHRS, CDR2 YFSETQ. The CDR3 is 12 amino acids. Trimming left V 5 bases short and J 6 bases short, with 12 bases between. The CDR3 is CASSGRGSEQYF. The CDR3 bases are TGCGCCAGCAGTGGACGGGGGAGCGAGCAGTACTTC.

The rearrangement uses TRBV7-9 and TRBJ2-4; a weak D match, TRBD2 (6 bases). CDR1 is SEHNR and CDR2 is FQNEAQ in the germline V gene (reference sequence). The CDR3 spans 15 residues. V was cut by 1 base and J by 4 bases, with 11 bases left in between. This chain's CDR3 is CASSLVAAGKNIQYF. The CDR3 DNA follows: TGTGCCAGCAGCTTAGTGGCTGCGGGGAAAAACATTCAGTACTTC. The variable domain in full, completed from reference TRBV7-9 and TRBJ2-4, reads DTGVSQNPRHKITKRGQNVTFRCDPISEHNRLYWYRQTLGQGPEFLTYFQNEAQLEKSRLLSDRFSAERPKGSFSTLEIQRTEQGDSAMYLCASSLVAAGKNIQYFGAGTRLSVL.

There are a few counts of this clonotype. J is TRBJ2-3 and V is TRBV29-1; a weak D match, TRBD2 (6 bases). Trimming took off 4 bases at V and 0 bases at J, with 11 bases between the two ends. Germline lookup yields CDR1 SQVTM and CDR2 ANQGSEA. The CDR3 has 14 amino acids. The CDR3: CSVATGESTDTQYF. The CDR3 nucleotides read TGCAGCGTTGCGACGGGGGAGAGCACAGATACGCAGTATTTT.

This clonotype was counted a few times. The CDR3 sequence is CASSLTGGRYNEQFF. In DNA form, the CDR3 reads TGTGCCAGCAGTCTAACAGGGGGAAGGTACAATGAGCAGTTCTTC. This chain uses TRBV28 with TRBJ2-1; 8 nucleotides line up with TRBD1. V was pared by 5 bases and J by 4 bases, with 7 bases of the junction left unmatched. There are 15 residues in the CDR3. CDR1 is MDHEN and CDR2 is SYDVKM in the germline V gene.

This clonotype was detected only a few times. V and J are TRBV20-1 and TRBJ2-3; possibly TRBD2 for D (6 bases). Germline V CDR1 and CDR2: DFQATT, SNEGSKA (reference sequence). The V end was cut by 3 bases, the J end by 6 bases, with 10 bases between. This CDR3 region has 12 residues. The CDR3 loop is CSASREADTQYF. In DNA form, the CDR3 reads TGCAGTGCTAGTAGGGAGGCGGATACGCAGTATTTT.

The genes are TRBV20-1 and TRBJ1-5, with a possible D match to TRBD1 (5 bases). Germline CDR1 is DFQATT and CDR2 is SNEGSKA (reference sequence). The CDR3 spans 15 residues. The V gene lost 5 bases and the J gene lost 3 bases, with 17 bases spanning the gap. CDR3 sequence (DNA): TGCAGTGCTCCAGACACCCGGGGGGTCAATCAGCCCCAGCATTTT. Amino acid sequence: CSAPDTRGVNQPQHF.

The chain has TRBV28 and TRBJ2-1; D remains unclear. The V and J ends lost 8 bases and 8 bases respectively, with 10 bases between them. Germline assignment: CDR1 MDHEN and CDR2 SYDVKM. This CDR3 has 11 residues. CDR3: CASGPADEQFF. CDR3 DNA sequence: TGTGCCAGCGGGCCGGCCGATGAGCAGTTCTTC.

The rearrangement uses TRBV5-1 and TRBJ2-1, with 11 bases that match TRBD2. Germline lookup yields CDR1 SGHRS and CDR2 YFSETQ. CDR3 size: 19 residues. The J segment lost 5 bases and the V segment lost 0 bases, leaving 13 bases of the junction unmatched. The CDR3 DNA reads TGCGCCAGCAGCTTGGCCCGGCTAGCGGGGGGCCAAAACAACAATGAGCAGTTCTTC. As protein: CASSLARLAGGQNNNEQFF.

This clonotype was recorded a few times. The V gene is TRBV20-1, the J gene TRBJ2-7; no definite D call. The V gene lost 8 bases and the J gene lost 4 bases, with 21 bases spanning the gap. The CDR3 has 14 residues. CDR1 and CDR2 (germline): DFQATT, SNEGSKA (reference sequence). Written as DNA, the CDR3 is TGCAGTCACGTTCTGGGTCTTGAGGAGTACGAGCAGTACTTC. It specifies CSHVLGLEEYEQYF.

The rearrangement uses TRBV29-1 and TRBJ2-3; possibly TRBD1 or TRBD2 for D (5 bases each). The CDR3 is 12 residues long. V was shortened by 6 bases and J by 6 bases, with 13 bases between the two germline ends. The germline CDR1 and CDR2 sequences are SQVTM and ANQGSEA. The chain's CDR3 is CSVGAAEDTQYF. The CDR3 nucleotides are TGCAGCGTCGGGGCCGCCGAGGATACGCAGTATTTT.

This clonotype has just a few counts. The chain employs TRBV18 and TRBJ2-7; the match to TRBD1 covers 7 bases. J lost 3 bases, V lost 5 bases, and 7 bases had no gene match. Germline V lookup: CDR1 KGHSH, CDR2 LQKENI. This CDR3 contains 14 residues. Here the CDR3 DNA reads TGTGCCAGCTCAGAACGGCAGGGGGTCTACGAGCAGTACTTC. Translated, it gives CASSERQGVYEQYF.

This rearrangement joins TRBV21-1 to TRBJ1-2. TRBV21-1 is a documented pseudogene. CDR3 length: 13 residues. The CDR3 coding sequence is TGTGCCAGCAGCGAAGCCGAAATGTGTGGCTACACCTTC. Translation gives CASSEAEMCGYTF.

The J gene is TRBJ2-7, the V gene TRBV7-2; the match to TRBD1 covers 7 bases. V shed 2 bases and J 7 bases; nucleotides not matched to a gene: 14. Germline CDR1 reads SGHTA; CDR2 reads FQGNSA. The CDR3 is 16 amino acids. CDR3 nucleotides: TGTGCCAGCAGCTTAAGTCGGTTCACAGGGGCGAGGGAGCAGTACTTC. Amino acid sequence: CASSLSRFTGAREQYF.

This clonotype was detected only a few times. J is TRBJ2-5 and V is TRBV9; tentatively, D is TRBD1 (5 bases). Germline V gene lookup returns CDR1 SGDLS and CDR2 YYNGEE. Trimming removed 3 bases at V and 5 bases at J, with 23 bases between. The CDR3 runs 17 residues. CDR3 nucleotide sequence: TGTGCCAGCAGCGGCGAAGGTCGGCAGGGCGTATGGGAGACCCAGTACTTC. As protein: CASSGEGRQGVWETQYF.

This clonotype has only a few counts. The J gene is TRBJ1-2, the V gene TRBV6-5; D possibly corresponds to TRBD1 (5 bases). Germline CDR1 is MNHEY and CDR2 is SVGAGI. Trimming took 4 bases from V and 0 from J, leaving 9 bases between them. CDR3 length equals 14 residues. The CDR3 loop reads CASSFKTANYGYTF. In DNA form, the CDR3 reads TGTGCCAGCAGTTTCAAGACAGCTAACTATGGCTACACCTTC.

The sample holds a few counts of this clonotype. The J gene is TRBJ1-2, the V gene TRBV5-1; D unclear. V was clipped by 2 bases and J by 4 bases, with 12 bases between them. The CDR3 runs 14 residues. Germline V gene data show CDR1 as SGHRS and CDR2 as YFSETQ. CDR3 loop: CASSFEGAGYGYTF. The CDR3 DNA follows: TGCGCCAGCAGCTTTGAGGGCGCGGGCTATGGCTACACCTTC.

This clonotype was counted a few times. V is TRBV5-6 and J is TRBJ2-5, with unresolved D. This CDR3 has 12 residues. Germline V CDR1 and CDR2: SGHDT, YYEEEE. The V and J ends lost 1 base and 5 bases respectively, with 6 bases between them. For the CDR3, the DNA is TGTGCCAGCAGCTTGTCCGAGGAGACCCAGTACTTC. It translates to CASSLSEETQYF. Full variable domain (rest looked up from reference TRBV5-6 and TRBJ2-5): DAGVTQSPTHLIKTRGQQVTLRCSPKSGHDTVSWYQQALGQGPQFIFQYYEEEERQRGNFPDRFSGHQFPNYSSELNVNALLLGDSALYLCASSLSEETQYFGPGTRLLVL.

The chain uses TRBV12-3 or TRBV12-4 and TRBJ1-1; no definite D call. This CDR3 is built from 15 residues. V was clipped by 6 bases and J by 0 bases, with 14 bases between them. The CDR3 loop reads CASSPGLGMNTEAFF. CDR3 DNA sequence: TGTGCCAGCAGCCCAGGACTAGGTATGAACACTGAAGCTTTCTTT.

The chain joins TRBV6-1 to TRBJ2-7; the D is unclear. Trimming removed 4 bases from V and 1 base from J, with 11 bases in between. Germline assignment: CDR1 MNHNS and CDR2 SASEGT. CDR3 size: 14 residues. The CDR3 region is CASSVYLGSYEQYF. CDR3 coding DNA: TGTGCCAGCAGTGTTTATTTAGGGTCCTACGAGCAGTACTTC.

As concerns this clonotype: Mismatch with germline at one junction end may stem from a read error. The chain couples TRBV7-2 to TRBJ2-1; D is unclear. CDR3 length: 13 residues. CDR1 is SGHTA, CDR2 FQGNSA, per germline. CDR3 amino acids: CASTLSSYNEQFF. In DNA form, the CDR3 reads TGTGCCAGCACCTTAAGCTCCTACAATGAGCAGTTCTTC.

This chain uses TRBV19 with TRBJ2-1; D may match TRBD1 or TRBD2 (5 bases each). The germline V and J ends were trimmed by 2 bases and 9 bases, with 17 bases remaining between them. This CDR3 is built from 15 residues. The germline CDR1 and CDR2 sequences are LNHDA and SQIVND (reference sequence). Here the CDR3 DNA reads TGTGCCAGTAGTATACTCAGGGACGGTGACGGTGAGCAGTTCTTC. It encodes CASSILRDGDGEQFF.

The V gene is TRBV28, the J gene TRBJ1-5; tentative D call: TRBD1 (6 bases). V was cut by 6 bases and J by 8 bases, with 8 bases left in between. This CDR3 comprises 11 residues. Germline assignment: CDR1 MDHEN and CDR2 SYDVKM. CDR3 sequence reads: CASRDREPQHF. The CDR3 DNA reads as TGTGCCAGCAGGGACAGAGAGCCCCAGCATTTT. Variable domain in full (rest from reference TRBV28 and TRBJ1-5): DVKVTQSSRYLVKRTGEKVFLECVQDMDHENMFWYRQDPGLGLRLIYFSYDVKMKEKGDIPEGYSVSREKKERFSLILESASTNQTSMYLCASRDREPQHFGDGTRLSIL.

CDR3 residues: CSVEAWDRFSDTQYF. DNA of the CDR3: TGCAGCGTTGAAGCCTGGGACAGGTTTTCAGATACGCAGTATTTT. This chain connects TRBV29-1 to TRBJ2-3, with 8 bases matching TRBD1. Germline V gene data show CDR1 as SQVTM and CDR2 as ANQGSEA. After removal of 1 base from V and 4 bases from J, the junction contained 7 bases not matched to a gene. CDR3 length: 15 amino acids.